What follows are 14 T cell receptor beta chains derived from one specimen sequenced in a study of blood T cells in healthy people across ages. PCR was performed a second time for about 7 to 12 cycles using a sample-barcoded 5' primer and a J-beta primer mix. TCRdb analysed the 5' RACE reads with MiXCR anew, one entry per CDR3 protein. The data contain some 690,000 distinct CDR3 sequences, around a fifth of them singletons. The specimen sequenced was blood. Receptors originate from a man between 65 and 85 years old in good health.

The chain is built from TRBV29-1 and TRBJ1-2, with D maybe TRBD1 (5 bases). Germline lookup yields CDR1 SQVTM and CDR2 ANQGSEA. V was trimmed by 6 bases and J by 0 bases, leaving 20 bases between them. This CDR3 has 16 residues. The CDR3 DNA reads TGCAGCGTGCCTAGCCAAGTCGGGGCAGCTAACTATGGCTACACCTTC. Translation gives CSVPSQVGAANYGYTF.

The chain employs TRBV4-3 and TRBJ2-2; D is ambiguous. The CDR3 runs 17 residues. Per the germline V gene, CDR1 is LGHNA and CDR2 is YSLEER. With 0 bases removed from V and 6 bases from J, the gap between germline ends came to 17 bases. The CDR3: CASSQDWGSAGAGELFF. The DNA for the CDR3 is TGCGCCAGCAGCCAAGATTGGGGAAGCGCTGGGGCCGGGGAGCTGTTTTTT.

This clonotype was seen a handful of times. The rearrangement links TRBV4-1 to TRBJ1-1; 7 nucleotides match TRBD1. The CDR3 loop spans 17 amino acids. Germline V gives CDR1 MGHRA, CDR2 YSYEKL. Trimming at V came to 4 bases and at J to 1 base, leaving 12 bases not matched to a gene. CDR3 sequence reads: CASSLLRSGTENTEAFF. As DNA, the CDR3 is TGCGCCAGCAGCCTTTTAAGATCAGGGACAGAGAACACTGAAGCTTTCTTT.

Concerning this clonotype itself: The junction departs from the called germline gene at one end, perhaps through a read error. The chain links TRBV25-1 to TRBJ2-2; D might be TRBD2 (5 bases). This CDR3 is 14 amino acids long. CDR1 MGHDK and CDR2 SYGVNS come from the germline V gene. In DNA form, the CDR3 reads TGCGCCAGCAGCAGGACTCATGTCCCCGGGGAGCTGTTTTTT. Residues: CASSRTHVPGELFF.

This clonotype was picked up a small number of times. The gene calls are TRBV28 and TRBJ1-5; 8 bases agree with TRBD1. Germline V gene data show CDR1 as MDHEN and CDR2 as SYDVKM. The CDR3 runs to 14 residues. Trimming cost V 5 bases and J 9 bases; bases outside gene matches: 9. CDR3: CASSADRGGRPQHF. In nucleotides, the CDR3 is TGTGCCAGCAGTGCCGACAGGGGTGGGAGGCCCCAGCATTTT.

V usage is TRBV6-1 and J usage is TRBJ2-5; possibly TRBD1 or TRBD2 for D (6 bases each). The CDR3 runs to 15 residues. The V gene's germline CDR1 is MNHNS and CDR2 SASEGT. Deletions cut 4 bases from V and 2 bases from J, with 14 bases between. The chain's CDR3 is CASSVFGGGQETQYF. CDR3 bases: TGTGCCAGCAGTGTTTTCGGAGGGGGTCAAGAGACCCAGTACTTC.

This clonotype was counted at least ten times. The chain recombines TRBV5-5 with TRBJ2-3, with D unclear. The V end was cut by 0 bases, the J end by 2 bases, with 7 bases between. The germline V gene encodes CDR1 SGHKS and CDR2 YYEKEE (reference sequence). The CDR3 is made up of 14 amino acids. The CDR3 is CASSLEAPTDTQYF. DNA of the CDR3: TGTGCCAGCAGCTTGGAAGCGCCCACAGATACGCAGTATTTT.

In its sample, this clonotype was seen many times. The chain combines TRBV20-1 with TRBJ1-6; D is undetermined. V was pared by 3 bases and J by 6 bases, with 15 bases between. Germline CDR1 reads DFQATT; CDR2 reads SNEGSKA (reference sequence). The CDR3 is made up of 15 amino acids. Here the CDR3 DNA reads TGCAGTGCTAGCCCTGGGTCGAGAGCTAATTCACCCCTCCACTTT. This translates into CSASPGSRANSPLHF.

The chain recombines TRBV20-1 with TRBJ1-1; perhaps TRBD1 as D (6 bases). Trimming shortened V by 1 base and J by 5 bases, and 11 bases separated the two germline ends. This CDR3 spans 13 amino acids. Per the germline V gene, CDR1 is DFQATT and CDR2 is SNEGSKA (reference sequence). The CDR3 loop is CSARVLQGTEAFF. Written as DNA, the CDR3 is TGCAGTGCTAGAGTCCTGCAGGGGACTGAAGCTTTCTTT.

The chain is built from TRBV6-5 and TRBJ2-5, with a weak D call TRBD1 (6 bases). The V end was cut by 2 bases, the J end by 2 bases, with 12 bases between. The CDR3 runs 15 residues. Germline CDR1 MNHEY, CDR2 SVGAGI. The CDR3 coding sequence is TGTGCCAGCAGTTACAATGGACAGTTTCAAGAGACCCAGTACTTC. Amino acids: CASSYNGQFQETQYF.

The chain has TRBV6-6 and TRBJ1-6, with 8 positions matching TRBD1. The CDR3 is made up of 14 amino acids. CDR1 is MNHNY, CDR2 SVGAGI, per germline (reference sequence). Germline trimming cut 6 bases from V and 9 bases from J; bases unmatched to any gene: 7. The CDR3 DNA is TGTGCCAGCAGGTCCCAGGGGGCAGGTTCACCCCTCCACTTT. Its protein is CASRSQGAGSPLHF.

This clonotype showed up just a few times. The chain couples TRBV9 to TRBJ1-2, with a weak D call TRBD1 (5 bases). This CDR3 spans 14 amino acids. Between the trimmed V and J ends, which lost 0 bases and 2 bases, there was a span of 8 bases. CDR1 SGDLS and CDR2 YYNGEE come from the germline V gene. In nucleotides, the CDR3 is TGTGCCAGCAGCGTAGGGGGGATCAACTATGGCTACACCTTC. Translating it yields CASSVGGINYGYTF.

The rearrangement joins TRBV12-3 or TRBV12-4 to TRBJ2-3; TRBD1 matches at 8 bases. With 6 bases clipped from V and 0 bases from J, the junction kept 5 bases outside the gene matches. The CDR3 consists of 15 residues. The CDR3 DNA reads TGTGCCAGCAGCAAACGACAGGGGAGCACAGATACGCAGTATTTT. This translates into CASSKRQGSTDTQYF.

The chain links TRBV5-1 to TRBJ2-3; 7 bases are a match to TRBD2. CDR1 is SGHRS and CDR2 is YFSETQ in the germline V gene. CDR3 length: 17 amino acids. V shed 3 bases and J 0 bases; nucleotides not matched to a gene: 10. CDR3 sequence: CASSWPVEAGSTDTQYF. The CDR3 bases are TGCGCCAGCAGCTGGCCTGTGGAAGCGGGGAGCACAGATACGCAGTATTTT.